These 23 T cell receptor beta chains came from one sample sequenced in a study of Ad26.COV2.S vaccination and SARS-CoV-2 variants. Only in-frame clones appear in the TCRdb table, and some are missing; sequencing was by immunoSEQ multiplex PCR. This table holds around 100,000 clones, over 70% found once. The sequencing here drew on peripheral blood, taken after recovery from COVID-19. These receptors originate from a human donor who had recovered from COVID-19.

This clone was seen a few times. CDR3 residues: CASSPTGGGGEGYTF. CDR3 nucleotide sequence: TGTGCCAGCAGCCCGACCGGAGGGGGAGGGGAGGGCTACACCTTC. This sequence joins TRBV7-3 and TRBJ1-2, with D possibly being TRBD1 (6 bases). CDR1 is SGHTA, CDR2 FQGTGA, per germline. This CDR3 region has 15 residues. Trimming stripped 5 bases from V and 8 bases from J, with 21 bases between.

This clone was seen a single time. The CDR3 bases are TGTGCCAGCAGCTTTAGCGGGGGGGACTCCTACGAGCAGTACTTC. This encodes CASSFSGGDSYEQYF. This chain links TRBV11-1 with TRBJ2-7; 11 positions match TRBD2. V was pared by 3 bases and J by 0 bases, with 1 base of the junction left unmatched. The CDR3 has 15 residues. Looked up from germline, CDR1 is SGHAT and CDR2 is FQDESV (reference sequence).

The chain joins TRBV3-1 (or the pseudogene TRBV3-2) to TRBJ2-3, with TRBD1 identical over 7 bases. Germline-derived CDR1 and CDR2 are LGHDT and YNNKEL (reference sequence). The CDR3 is 15 amino acids. The V gene end was trimmed by 4 bases and the J gene end by 3 bases; junction bases not matched to a gene: 7. This CDR3 reads CASSRRQGWTDTQYF. For the CDR3, the DNA is TGTGCCAGCAGCCGCCGACAGGGTTGGACAGATACGCAGTATTTT.

There are a few counts of this clone. The genes are TRBV28 and TRBJ2-1; D is uncertain. V lost 4 bases and J 6 bases, leaving 19 bases between the germline ends. Per germline, CDR1 MDHEN and CDR2 SYDVKM. The CDR3 sequence is 16 residues long. The CDR3 region has the DNA TGTGCCAGCAGTTCCACGCTCCTCGCGCCCAGCAATGAGCAGTTCTTC. Its translation is CASSSTLLAPSNEQFF.

This chain links TRBV6-5 with TRBJ2-2; possibly TRBD2 for D (5 bases). Trimming removed 4 bases at V and 2 bases at J, with 8 bases between. Germline loops: CDR1 MNHEY, CDR2 SVGAGI. The CDR3 spans 14 residues. The CDR3 DNA reads as TGTGCCAGCAGTTGGACTTTTAACACCGGGGAGCTGTTTTTT. Encoded protein: CASSWTFNTGELFF.

This chain joins TRBV10-1 and TRBJ2-1; either TRBD1 or TRBD2 may supply D (6 bases each). The V gene lost 2 bases and the J gene lost 9 bases, with 14 bases spanning the gap. The CDR3 loop spans 14 amino acids. Per germline, CDR1 WNHNN and CDR2 SYGVQD (reference sequence). The chain's CDR3 is CASSEMGGEGEQFF. In DNA, the CDR3 is TGCGCCAGCAGTGAGATGGGGGGCGAGGGTGAGCAGTTCTTC.

The chain uses TRBV4-1 and TRBJ1-2, with a tentative D call TRBD1 (6 bases). The V end lost 4 bases, the J end lost 4 bases, and 16 bases lay between the germline ends. Germline assignment: CDR1 MGHRA and CDR2 YSYEKL. CDR3 length equals 15 residues. This CDR3 reads CASSPRGLDSYGYTF. The CDR3 DNA sequence: TGCGCCAGCAGCCCCCGGGGGCTCGACAGCTATGGCTACACCTTC.

In DNA, the CDR3 is TGTGCCAGCAGTTTCCCACCCGGCCAACCTGAAGCTTTCTTT. This translates into CASSFPPGQPEAFF. The rearrangement joins TRBV28 to TRBJ1-1, with D unresolved. The CDR3 has 14 amino acids. With 3 bases removed from V and 6 bases from J, the gap between germline ends came to 14 bases. Germline V lookup: CDR1 MDHEN, CDR2 SYDVKM.

This clone has only a few counts. The chain employs TRBV30 and TRBJ2-7, with TRBD1 identical over 7 bases. The CDR3 length is 13 residues. Germline CDR1 reads GTSNPN; CDR2 reads SVGIG (reference sequence). With 4 bases clipped from V and 4 bases from J, the junction kept 7 bases outside the gene matches. CDR3 amino acids: CAWMGTVGYEQYF. The CDR3 DNA follows: TGTGCCTGGATGGGGACAGTAGGATACGAGCAGTACTTC.

J is TRBJ1-6 and V is TRBV28; 8 bases agree with TRBD1. The CDR3 has 16 residues. Germline CDR1 reads MDHEN; CDR2 reads SYDVKM. J lost 7 bases, V lost 5 bases, and 10 bases had no gene match. The DNA of the CDR3 is TGTGCCAGCAGTCCCCCCCGACAGGGGAGAAATTCACCCCTCCACTTT. Translation gives CASSPPRQGRNSPLHF.

This rearrangement joins TRBV27 to TRBJ2-4, with 10 bases identical to TRBD1. The CDR3 runs to 16 residues. V shed 4 bases, J shed 5 bases, and the junction held 8 bases outside the gene matches. CDR1 is MNHEY, CDR2 SMNVEV, per germline (reference sequence). CDR3 sequence (DNA): TGTGCCAGCAGTTCCTGGACAGGGGGGGGTGAAAACATTCAGTACTTC. Encoded protein: CASSSWTGGGENIQYF.

The chain combines TRBV7-9 with TRBJ2-3; maybe TRBD1 (5 bases). The V and J ends lost 2 bases and 4 bases respectively, with 16 bases between them. The CDR3 sequence is 16 residues long. Germline CDR1 SEHNR, CDR2 FQNEAQ (reference sequence). The CDR3 coding sequence is TGTGCCAGCAGCTTAAGGGGCTACCCAGACCCAGATACGCAGTATTTT. Its protein product is CASSLRGYPDPDTQYF.

V is TRBV7-6 and J is TRBJ2-3; 8 nucleotides match TRBD2. From germline, CDR1 is SGHVS and CDR2 FNYEAQ. After removal of 1 base from V and 5 bases from J, the junction contained 8 bases not matched to a gene. The CDR3 covers 16 residues. CDR3 coding DNA: TGTGCCAGCAGCTTAGTCTGGCGGGGGGATCAAGATACGCAGTATTTT. Amino acid sequence: CASSLVWRGDQDTQYF.

This rearrangement joins TRBV6-5 to TRBJ2-3, with 10 bases aligning to TRBD2. This CDR3 is built from 14 residues. J gave up 0 bases and V 8 bases, and 2 bases lay outside the gene matches. Looked up from germline, CDR1 is MNHEY and CDR2 is SVGAGI. CDR3 region: CASERGGSTDTQYF. In DNA form, the CDR3 reads TGTGCCAGCGAGCGGGGGGGGAGCACAGATACGCAGTATTTT.

The chain is built from TRBV19 and TRBJ1-1, with 7 bases lining up with TRBD1. V lost 3 bases and J lost 5; bases outside the gene matches: 6. This CDR3 is built from 14 residues. Germline CDR1 is LNHDA and CDR2 is SQIVND (reference sequence). The CDR3, as DNA: TGTGCCAGTAGTATTCAGGGGGGAAGGACTGAAGCTTTCTTT. Protein sequence: CASSIQGGRTEAFF.

This sequence joins TRBV6-5 and TRBJ1-6; 10 bases are a match to TRBD1. Germline V gene data show CDR1 as MNHEY and CDR2 as SVGAGI. The V gene end was trimmed by 4 bases and the J gene end by 9 bases; junction bases not matched to a gene: 9. The CDR3 is 16 residues long. The CDR3: CASSSGTGESSSPLHF. The CDR3 nucleotides are TGTGCCAGCAGTTCCGGGACAGGGGAGAGTAGTTCACCCCTCCACTTT.

V usage is TRBV19 and J usage is TRBJ1-3; D perhaps matches TRBD1 (5 bases). Germline CDR1 LNHDA, CDR2 SQIVND (reference sequence). The V end lost 7 bases, the J end lost 4 bases, and 11 bases lay between the germline ends. The CDR3 runs to 13 residues. CDR3 residues: CASNMGQGNTIYF. The DNA for the CDR3 is TGTGCCAGTAATATGGGGCAGGGAAACACCATATATTTT. The full variable domain, in which reference TRBV19 and TRBJ1-3 provide the parts outside the CDR3, is DGGITQSPKYLFRKEGQNVTLSCEQNLNHDAMYWYRQDPGQGLRLIYYSQIVNDFQKGDIAEGYSVSREKKESFPLTVTSAQKNPTAFYLCASNMGQGNTIYFGEGSWLTVV.

The rearrangement uses TRBV6-5 and TRBJ1-2; D is undetermined. Germline V lookup: CDR1 MNHEY, CDR2 SVGAGI. This CDR3 spans 11 amino acids. Trimming left V 4 bases short and J 13 bases short, with 13 bases between. The CDR3 DNA sequence: TGTGCCAGCAGTTCTTGGGCCGCGACCACCTTC. Encoded protein: CASSSWAATTF.

This chain joins TRBV28 and TRBJ2-7, with TRBD1 matching over 8 bases. The CDR3 length is 15 residues. Trimming cost V 3 bases and J 7 bases; bases outside gene matches: 11. The germline V gene encodes CDR1 MDHEN and CDR2 SYDVKM. The CDR3 region is CASSFGQGAPWEQYF. CDR3 bases: TGTGCCAGCAGTTTCGGACAGGGAGCGCCTTGGGAGCAGTACTTC. The whole variable domain, filled in from reference TRBV28 and TRBJ2-7, reads DVKVTQSSRYLVKRTGEKVFLECVQDMDHENMFWYRQDPGLGLRLIYFSYDVKMKEKGDIPEGYSVSREKKERFSLILESASTNQTSMYLCASSFGQGAPWEQYFGPGTRLTVT.

This sequence joins TRBV6-2 or TRBV6-3 and TRBJ2-7; no clear D. V gave up 6 bases and J gave up 9 bases, with 15 bases separating them. Germline V gene sequence: CDR1 MNHEY, CDR2 SVGEGT. The length of the CDR3 is 12 residues. DNA for the CDR3: TGTGCCAGCAGCCAAGATGTAATACCGCAGTACTTC. Its translation is CASSQDVIPQYF.

The chain couples TRBV30 to TRBJ1-2; 9 bases align to TRBD1. The germline V gene has CDR1 GTSNPN and CDR2 SVGIG (reference sequence). V was pared by 4 bases and J by 4 bases, with 7 bases of the junction left unmatched. The CDR3 contains 14 residues. The CDR3 is CAWIRQGGGYGYTF. CDR3 DNA: TGTGCCTGGATAAGACAGGGGGGAGGCTATGGCTACACCTTC.

V and J are TRBV30 and TRBJ1-4, with a possible D match to TRBD1 (5 bases). Germline assignment: CDR1 GTSNPN and CDR2 SVGIG (reference sequence). Trimming stripped 5 bases from V and 8 bases from J, with 15 bases between. The CDR3 is 13 residues long. CDR3 sequence reads: CAWGTTRPEKLFF. In nucleotides, the CDR3 is TGTGCCTGGGGGACCACACGGCCGGAAAAACTGTTTTTT. The full variable domain, completed using reference TRBV30 and TRBJ1-4, is SQTIHQWPATLVQPVGSPLSLECTVEGTSNPNLYWYRQAAGRGLQLLFYSVGIGQISSEVPQNLSASRPQDRQFILSSKKLLLSDSGFYLCAWGTTRPEKLFFGSGTQLSVL.

This clone came up once. The V and J genes are TRBV3-1 (or the pseudogene TRBV3-2) and TRBJ1-6; D gene ambiguous. Per germline, CDR1 LGHDT and CDR2 YNNKEL (reference sequence). V lost 4 bases to trimming and J lost 8 bases, with 9 bases between them. This CDR3 contains 13 residues. DNA for the CDR3: TGTGCCAGCAGCCCGCGCGAGGATTCACCCCTCCACTTT. Its translation: CASSPREDSPLHF.